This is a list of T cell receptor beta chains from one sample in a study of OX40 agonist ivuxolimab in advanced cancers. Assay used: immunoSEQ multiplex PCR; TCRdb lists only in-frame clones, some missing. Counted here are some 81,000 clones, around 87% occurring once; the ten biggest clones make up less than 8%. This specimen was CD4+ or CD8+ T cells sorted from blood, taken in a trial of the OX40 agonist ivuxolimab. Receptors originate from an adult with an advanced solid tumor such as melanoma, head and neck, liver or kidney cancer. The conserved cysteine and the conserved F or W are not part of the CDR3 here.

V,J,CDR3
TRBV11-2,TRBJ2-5,ASSPFGTLEETQY
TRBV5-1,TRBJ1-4,ASSPGGGSEKLF
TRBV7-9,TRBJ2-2,ASSLGTYTGELF
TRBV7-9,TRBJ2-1,ASSGLTYNEQF
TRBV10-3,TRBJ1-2,AISDAENYGYT
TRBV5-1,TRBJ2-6,ASSLDRPPSSGANVLT
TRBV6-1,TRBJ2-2,ASSELGANTGELF
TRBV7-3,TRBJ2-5,ASSPGGGETQY
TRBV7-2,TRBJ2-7,ASSLRGGPGYEQY
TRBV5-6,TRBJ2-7,ASSSDRGWSYEQY
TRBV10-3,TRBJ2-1,AIKDHNEQF
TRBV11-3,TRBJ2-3,ASSFSGGATDTQY
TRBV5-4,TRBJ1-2,ASSQDRTGWGYT
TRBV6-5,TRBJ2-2,ASSYSPPEAGELF
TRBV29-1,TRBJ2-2,SATGGWDTGELF
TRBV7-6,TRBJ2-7,ASSVDRDHEQY
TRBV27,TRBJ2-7,ASGGGEQY
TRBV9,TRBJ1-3,ASSSGGRNAGNTIY
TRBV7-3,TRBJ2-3,ASSLEGAEDTQY
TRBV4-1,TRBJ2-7,ASSQGLTSYEQY
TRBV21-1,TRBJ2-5,ASSKAQGAAYQETQY
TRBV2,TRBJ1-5,ASKQINNQPQH
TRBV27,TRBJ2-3,ASSPGTSGGAPDTQY
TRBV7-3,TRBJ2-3,ASSSSGTSTDTQY
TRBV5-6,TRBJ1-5,ASSWAKGAYQPQH
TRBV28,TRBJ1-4,ASSHITGTATNEKLF
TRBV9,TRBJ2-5,ASSVGQGGETQY